The entry that follows covers one TCR beta chain sequence. As yet, its antigen is unknown. This entry comes from a study of human versus mouse CDR3 diversity and MHC coevolution. Study results and limitations: Roughly 1.5 million TCR beta clonotypes were estimated for humans, the largest repertoire.

Sorting isolated naive CD4 T cells lacking CD45RO and expressing CD62L. Here immunoSEQ multiplex PCR was the method, and the copy in TCRdb shows in-frame clones only, minus some. This table has about 77,000 clones, 80% to 95% appearing once. CDR3 length equals 14 residues. The trim removed 10 bases at V and 3 bases at J, leaving 6 bases unmatched. CDR1 MNHEY and CDR2 SVGAGI come from the germline V gene. This chain connects TRBV6-5 to TRBJ2-1; the match to TRBD2 covers 10 bases. The sequencing sample was made of naive CD4+ T cells from blood. Indicated subset: CD45RO-negative CD62L-positive naive CD4 T cells. The TCR comes from a person aged 30 to 69 in good health. The CDR3 spells CAIISSGGYNEQFF. For the CDR3, the DNA is TGTGCCATCATCTCTAGCGGGGGCTACAATGAGCAGTTCTTC.